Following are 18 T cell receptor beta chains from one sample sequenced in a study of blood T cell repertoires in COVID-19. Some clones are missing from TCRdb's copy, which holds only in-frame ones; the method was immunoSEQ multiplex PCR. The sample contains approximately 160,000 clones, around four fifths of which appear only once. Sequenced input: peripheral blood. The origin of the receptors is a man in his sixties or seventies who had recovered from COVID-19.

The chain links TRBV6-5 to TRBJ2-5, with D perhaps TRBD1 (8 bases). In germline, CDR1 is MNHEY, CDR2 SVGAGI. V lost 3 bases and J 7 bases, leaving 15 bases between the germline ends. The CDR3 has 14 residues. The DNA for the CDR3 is TGTGCCAGCAGTTATTCAGGGGGCGGGGGGACCCAGTACTTC. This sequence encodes CASSYSGGGGTQYF.

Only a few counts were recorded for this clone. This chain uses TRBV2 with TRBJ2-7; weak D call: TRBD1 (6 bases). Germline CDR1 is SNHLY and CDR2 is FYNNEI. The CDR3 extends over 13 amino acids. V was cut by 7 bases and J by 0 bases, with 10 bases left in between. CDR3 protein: CASMDRSSYEQYF. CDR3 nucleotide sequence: TGTGCCAGCATGGACAGATCCTCCTACGAGCAGTACTTC.

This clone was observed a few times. CDR3 amino acids: CASSLDPSYEQYF. The CDR3 DNA is TGTGCCAGCAGCTTAGATCCGTCCTACGAGCAGTACTTC. The chain uses TRBV11-3 and TRBJ2-7, with D uncertain. CDR3 length equals 13 residues. CDR1 is SGHNT, CDR2 YENEEA, per germline. Trimming cost V 0 bases and J 1 base, with 4 bases left between them.

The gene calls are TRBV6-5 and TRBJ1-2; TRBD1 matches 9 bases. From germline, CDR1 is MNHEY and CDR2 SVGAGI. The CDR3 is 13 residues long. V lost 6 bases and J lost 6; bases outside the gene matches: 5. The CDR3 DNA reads TGTGCCAGCAGCGGGACAGGGTTGAATGGCTACACCTTC. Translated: CASSGTGLNGYTF.

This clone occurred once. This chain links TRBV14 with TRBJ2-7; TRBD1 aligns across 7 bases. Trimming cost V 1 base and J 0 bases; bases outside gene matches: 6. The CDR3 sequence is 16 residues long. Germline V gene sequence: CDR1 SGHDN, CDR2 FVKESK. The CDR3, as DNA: TGTGCCAGCAGCCAAGGCGACAGACAGGGCTCCTACGAGCAGTACTTC. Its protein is CASSQGDRQGSYEQYF.

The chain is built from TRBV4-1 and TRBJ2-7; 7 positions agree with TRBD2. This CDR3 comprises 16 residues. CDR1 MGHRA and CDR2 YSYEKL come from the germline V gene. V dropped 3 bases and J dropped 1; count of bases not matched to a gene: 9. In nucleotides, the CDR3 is TGCGCCAGCAGCCAGGGGACGGGAGGTAGGTCCTACGAGCAGTACTTC. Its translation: CASSQGTGGRSYEQYF.

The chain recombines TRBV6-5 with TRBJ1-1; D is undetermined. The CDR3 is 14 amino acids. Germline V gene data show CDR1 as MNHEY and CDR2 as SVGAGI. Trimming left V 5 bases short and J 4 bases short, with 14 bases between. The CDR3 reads CASSPVIGSTEAFF. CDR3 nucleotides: TGTGCCAGCAGTCCCGTTATTGGGAGCACTGAAGCTTTCTTT.

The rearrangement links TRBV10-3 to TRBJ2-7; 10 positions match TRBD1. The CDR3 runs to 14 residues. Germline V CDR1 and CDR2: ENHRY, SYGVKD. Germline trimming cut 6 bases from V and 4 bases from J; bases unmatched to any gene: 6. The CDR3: CAISPGQGSYEQYF. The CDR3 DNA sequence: TGTGCCATCAGCCCGGGACAGGGGTCGTACGAGCAGTACTTC.

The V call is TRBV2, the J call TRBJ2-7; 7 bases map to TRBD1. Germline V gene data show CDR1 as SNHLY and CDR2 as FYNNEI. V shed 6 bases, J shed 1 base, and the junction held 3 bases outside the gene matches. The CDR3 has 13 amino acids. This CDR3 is CASRRQGSYEQYF. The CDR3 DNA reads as TGTGCCAGCAGGCGACAGGGTTCCTACGAGCAGTACTTC.

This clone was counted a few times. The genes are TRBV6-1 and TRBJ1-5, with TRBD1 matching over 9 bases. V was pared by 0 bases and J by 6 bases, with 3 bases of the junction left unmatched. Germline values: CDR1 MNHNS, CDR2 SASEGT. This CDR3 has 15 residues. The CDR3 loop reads CASSEAGTGFQPQHF. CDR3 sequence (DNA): TGTGCCAGCAGTGAAGCCGGGACAGGGTTTCAGCCCCAGCATTTT.

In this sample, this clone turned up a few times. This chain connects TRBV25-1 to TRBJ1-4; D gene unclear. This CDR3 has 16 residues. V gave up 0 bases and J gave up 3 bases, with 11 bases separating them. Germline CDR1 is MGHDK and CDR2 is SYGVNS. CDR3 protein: CASSEYTGSANEKLFF. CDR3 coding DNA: TGTGCCAGCAGTGAATATACGGGGTCGGCTAATGAAAAACTGTTTTTT.

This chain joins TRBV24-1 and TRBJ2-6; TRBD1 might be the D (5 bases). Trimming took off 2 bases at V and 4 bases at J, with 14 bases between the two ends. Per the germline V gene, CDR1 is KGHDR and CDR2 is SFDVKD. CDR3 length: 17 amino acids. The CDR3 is CATSDSKQAPGANVLTF. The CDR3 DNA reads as TGTGCCACCAGTGATTCGAAACAGGCTCCCGGGGCCAACGTCCTGACTTTC.

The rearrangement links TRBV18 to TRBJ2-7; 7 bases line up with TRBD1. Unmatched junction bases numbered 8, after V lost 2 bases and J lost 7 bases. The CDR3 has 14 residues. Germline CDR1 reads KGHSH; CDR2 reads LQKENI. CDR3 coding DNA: TGTGCCAGCTCACCAAGTCCAGGGGGTCGGGAGCAGTACTTC. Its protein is CASSPSPGGREQYF.

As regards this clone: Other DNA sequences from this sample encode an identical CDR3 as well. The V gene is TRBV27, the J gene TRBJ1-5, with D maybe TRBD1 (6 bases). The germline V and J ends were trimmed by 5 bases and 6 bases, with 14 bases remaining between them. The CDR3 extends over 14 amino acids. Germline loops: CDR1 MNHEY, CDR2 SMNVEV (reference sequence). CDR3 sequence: CASSLQGNGQPQHF. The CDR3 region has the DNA TGTGCCAGCAGTCTTCAGGGGAACGGTCAGCCCCAGCATTTT.

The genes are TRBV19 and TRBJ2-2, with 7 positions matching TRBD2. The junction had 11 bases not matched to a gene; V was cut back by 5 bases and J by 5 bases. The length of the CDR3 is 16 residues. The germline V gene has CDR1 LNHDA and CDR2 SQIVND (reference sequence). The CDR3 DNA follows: TGTGCCAGTAGTCCAACCGGAGCGGGATGGACCGGGGAGCTGTTTTTT. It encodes CASSPTGAGWTGELFF.

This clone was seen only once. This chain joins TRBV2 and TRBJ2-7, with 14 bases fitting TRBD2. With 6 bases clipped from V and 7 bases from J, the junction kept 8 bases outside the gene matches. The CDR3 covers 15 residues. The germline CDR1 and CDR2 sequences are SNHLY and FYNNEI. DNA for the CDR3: TGTGCCAGCAGGGGGGGACTAGCGGGAGAGCGGGAGCAGTACTTC. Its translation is CASRGGLAGEREQYF.

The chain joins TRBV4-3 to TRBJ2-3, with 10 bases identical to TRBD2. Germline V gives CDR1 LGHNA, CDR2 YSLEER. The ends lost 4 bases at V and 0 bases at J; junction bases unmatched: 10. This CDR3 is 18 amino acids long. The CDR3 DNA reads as TGCGCCAGCAGCCCGAGACTAGCGGGTGGCGCTAGCACAGATACGCAGTATTTT. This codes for CASSPRLAGGASTDTQYF.

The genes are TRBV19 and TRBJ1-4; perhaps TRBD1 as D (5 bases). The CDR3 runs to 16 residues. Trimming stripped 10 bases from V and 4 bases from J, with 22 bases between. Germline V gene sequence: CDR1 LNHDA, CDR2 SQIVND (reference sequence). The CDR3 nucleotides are TGTGCCACCAGAAGCGGGGCCCCAAGCGATAATGAAAAACTGTTTTTT. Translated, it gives CATRSGAPSDNEKLFF. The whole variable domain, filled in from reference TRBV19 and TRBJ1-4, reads DGGITQSPKYLFRKEGQNVTLSCEQNLNHDAMYWYRQDPGQGLRLIYYSQIVNDFQKGDIAEGYSVSREKKESFPLTVTSAQKNPTAFYLCATRSGAPSDNEKLFFGSGTQLSVL.